What follows is one TCR beta chain and its context. The repertoire was sequenced with immunoSEQ multiplex PCR; TCRdb's copy has only in-frame clones and lacks some. This sample yields roughly 1,000,000 clones, of which around 78% are seen a single time; under 0.8% belongs to the top ten. The data were obtained in a study of shared clonotypes between healthy human individuals. The source is a young man in good health. Some clones in this sample may be carry-over from other donors' samples. The specimen was memory CD4+ T cells from PBMCs. Regarding subset: CD45RA-negative fraction.

CDR3 coding DNA: TGTGCCAGCAGCATTCTAGCGGCCACGAACACCGGGGAGCTGTTTTTT. Residues: CASSILAATNTGELFF. The chain is built from TRBV7-8 and TRBJ2-2, with 7 bases matching TRBD2. Trimming removed 5 bases from V and 0 bases from J; junction bases left unmatched: 6. Per the germline V gene, CDR1 is SGHVS and CDR2 is FQNEAQ. The CDR3 has 16 residues.